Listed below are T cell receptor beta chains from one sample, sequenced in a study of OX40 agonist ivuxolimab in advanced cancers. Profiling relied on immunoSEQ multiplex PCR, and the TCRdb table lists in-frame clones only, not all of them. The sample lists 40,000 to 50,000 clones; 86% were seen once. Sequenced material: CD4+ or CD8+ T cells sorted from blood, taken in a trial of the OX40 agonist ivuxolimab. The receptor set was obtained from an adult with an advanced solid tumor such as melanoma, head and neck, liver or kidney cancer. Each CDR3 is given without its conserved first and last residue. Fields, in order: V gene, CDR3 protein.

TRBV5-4	ASSLGQGSSYEQY
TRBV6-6	ASSLPPGGRGQPQH
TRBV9	ASSVAWRGHNEQF
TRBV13	ASSLGDHEQF
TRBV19	ASSIAGGSYNEQF
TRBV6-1	ASSIRGGTEKLF
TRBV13	ASSLLPMETQY
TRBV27	ASSIGTQGAYEQY
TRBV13	ASSLGLAGWETQY
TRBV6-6	ASSYNRGAEAF
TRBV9	ASSVGTSGPDSGEQF
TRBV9	ASSVGGDPQPQH
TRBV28	ASSPSGSTDTQY
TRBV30	AWSVGAEAF
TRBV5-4	ASSPSSPSYEQY
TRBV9	ASSPGTENTIY
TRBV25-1	ASRGRAGLGAGPLEQY
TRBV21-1	ASSKVGDSGNTIY
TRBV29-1	SVEGRYNEQF
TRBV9	ASSVVRGAGTGELF
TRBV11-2	ASSRTLQYEQY
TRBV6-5	ASSYFAGSRDEQF
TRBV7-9	ASSTRPPGGNKMNTEAF
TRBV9	ASSVGPGSYNEQF
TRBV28	ASSVARPGPLYNEQF
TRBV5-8	ASSLGGLYEQY
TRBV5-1	ASSLSGRVHEQY
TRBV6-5	ASSYGGYNSPLH
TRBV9	ASSAGLASTDTQY